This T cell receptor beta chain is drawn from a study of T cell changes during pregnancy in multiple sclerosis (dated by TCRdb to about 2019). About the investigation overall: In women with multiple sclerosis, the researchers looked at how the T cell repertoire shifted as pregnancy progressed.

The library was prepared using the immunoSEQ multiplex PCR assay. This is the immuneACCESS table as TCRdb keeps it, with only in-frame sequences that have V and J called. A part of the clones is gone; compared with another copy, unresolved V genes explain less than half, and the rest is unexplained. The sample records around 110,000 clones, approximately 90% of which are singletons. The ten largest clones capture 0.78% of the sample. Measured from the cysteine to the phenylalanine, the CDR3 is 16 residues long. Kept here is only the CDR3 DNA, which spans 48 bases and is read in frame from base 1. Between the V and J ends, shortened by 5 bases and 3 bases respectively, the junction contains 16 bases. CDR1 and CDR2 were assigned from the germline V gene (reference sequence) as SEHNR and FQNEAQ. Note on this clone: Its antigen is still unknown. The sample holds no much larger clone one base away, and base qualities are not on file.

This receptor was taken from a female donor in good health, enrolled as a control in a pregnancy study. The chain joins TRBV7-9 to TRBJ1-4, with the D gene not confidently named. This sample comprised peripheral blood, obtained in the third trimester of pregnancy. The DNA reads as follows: TGTGCCAGCAGCCCGATTGGGCGACACCCTAATGAAAAACTGTTTTTT. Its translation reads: CASSPIGRHPNEKLFF.